A single sample gave rise to the 17 T cell receptor beta chains below, sequenced in a study of Ad26.COV2.S vaccination and SARS-CoV-2 variants. The treatment here: about 20 received Ad26.COV2.S at low or high dose, single or two shots; 5 received placebo; per-sample allocation not given. On day 63 after the first injection, vaccine and placebo recipients gave samples. Some clones are missing from TCRdb's copy, which holds only in-frame ones; the method was immunoSEQ multiplex PCR. Among some 640,000 clones, roughly 90% were seen once, and the ten largest hold around 1.4%. The sequencing here drew on peripheral blood, taken in a trial of Ad26.COV2.S vaccine versus placebo. The receptors originated from a person aged 18 to 65 who received the Ad26.COV2.S COVID-19 vaccine or a placebo.

This rearrangement joins TRBV5-4 to TRBJ2-7; TRBD1 matches at 7 bases. CDR3 length equals 14 residues. Germline V gene sequence: CDR1 SGHNT, CDR2 YYREEE (reference sequence). The junction had 9 bases not matched to a gene; V was cut back by 4 bases and J by 5 bases. CDR3 coding DNA: TGTGCCAGCAGCCCCCGACAGGGTCTCAACGAGCAGTACTTC. This sequence encodes CASSPRQGLNEQYF. The variable domain in full, completed from reference TRBV5-4 and TRBJ2-7, reads ETGVTQSPTHLIKTRGQQVTLRCSSQSGHNTVSWYQQALGQGPQFIFQYYREEENGRGNFPPRFSGLQFPNYSSELNVNALELDDSALYLCASSPRQGLNEQYFGPGTRLTVT.

About this clone: Additional DNA sequences in this sample encode the identical CDR3. The V and J genes are TRBV5-4 and TRBJ1-1; D gene ambiguous. Looked up from germline, CDR1 is SGHNT and CDR2 is YYREEE (reference sequence). The CDR3 covers 11 residues. The ends were cut back, 1 base at V and 2 bases at J, with 0 bases in the middle. CDR3 protein: CASSLNTEAFF. In DNA form, the CDR3 reads TGTGCCAGCAGCTTGAACACTGAAGCTTTCTTT.

V gene TRBV9 combines with J gene TRBJ2-6; D is possibly TRBD1 (6 bases). Deletions cut 3 bases from V and 2 bases from J, with 12 bases between. The CDR3 contains 16 residues. Germline-derived CDR1 and CDR2 are SGDLS and YYNGEE. CDR3 region: CASSAGQLPGANVLTF. The CDR3 nucleotides read TGTGCCAGCAGCGCCGGACAGCTCCCTGGGGCCAACGTCCTGACTTTC.

The chain combines TRBV11-2 with TRBJ2-7, with 12 bases that match TRBD2. Unmatched junction bases numbered 12, after V lost 5 bases and J lost 7 bases. Germline V lookup: CDR1 SGHAT, CDR2 FQNNGV. The CDR3 totals 16 residues. CDR3 nucleotide sequence: TGTGCCAGCAGCCCCTCACCGGGACTAGCGGGTGGGGAGCAGTACTTC. It yields the protein CASSPSPGLAGGEQYF.

This clone was seen a single time. This chain uses TRBV6-6 with TRBJ1-5; the D is unclear. The CDR3 consists of 14 residues. Germline loops: CDR1 MNHNY, CDR2 SVGAGI (reference sequence). The germline V and J ends were trimmed by 0 bases and 3 bases, with 6 bases remaining between them. CDR3 region: CASSYSLVNQPQHF. The CDR3 DNA reads as TGTGCCAGCAGTTACTCGCTGGTCAATCAGCCCCAGCATTTT.

This clone came up once. The chain uses TRBV6-2 or TRBV6-3 and TRBJ2-1; D may be TRBD2 (5 bases). The germline V and J ends were trimmed by 1 base and 0 bases, with 10 bases remaining between them. Germline CDR1 and CDR2: MNHEY and SVGEGT. CDR3 length: 16 residues. The CDR3 DNA follows: TGTGCCAGCAGTTACTACCCGGGAACCTCCTACAATGAGCAGTTCTTC. This encodes CASSYYPGTSYNEQFF.

The J gene is TRBJ2-2, the V gene TRBV2, with D uncertain. The CDR3 loop spans 15 amino acids. Germline values: CDR1 SNHLY, CDR2 FYNNEI. Trimming stripped 2 bases from V and 8 bases from J, with 15 bases between. The CDR3 DNA is TGTGCCAGCAGTGAAAAAGACTGGCTTGGGGGGGAGCTGTTTTTT. As protein: CASSEKDWLGGELFF.

This clone occurred once. The rearrangement joins TRBV9 to TRBJ1-5; D remains unclear. The CDR3 sequence is 15 residues long. Trimming took off 2 bases at V and 1 base at J, with 10 bases between the two ends. Germline V gene data show CDR1 as SGDLS and CDR2 as YYNGEE. The CDR3 reads CASSVSSLSNQPQHF. CDR3 in DNA: TGTGCCAGCAGCGTGAGCAGCTTGAGCAATCAGCCCCAGCATTTT.

This clone has more than one count but fewer than ten. At one boundary the junction diverges from the germline segment, which might be a read error. Additional DNA sequences in this sample encode the identical CDR3. This rearrangement joins TRBV7-9 to TRBJ2-7, with 12 bases identical to TRBD2. This CDR3 has 14 residues. Germline values: CDR1 SEHNR, CDR2 FQNEAQ (reference sequence). DNA for the CDR3: TGTGCCAGCAGCCTAGCGGGGGGGCCCTACGAGCAGTACTTC. Protein sequence: CASSLAGGPYEQYF.

In regard to this clone: Relative to the germline gene, one junction end is altered; a read error may explain this. The chain joins TRBV7-7 to TRBJ2-1; either TRBD1 or TRBD2 may supply D (5 bases each). The CDR3 is made up of 21 amino acids. Per germline, CDR1 SSHAT and CDR2 FNYEAQ (reference sequence). In nucleotides, the CDR3 is TGTGCTAGCAGCTTATCTATGAGGGGTTTGGAGCGGACAAACTCCTACAATGAGCAGTTCTTC. Translated, it gives CASSLSMRGLERTNSYNEQFF.

The V call is TRBV7-9, the J call TRBJ2-2; 7 nucleotides line up with TRBD2. Germline CDR1 and CDR2: SEHNR and FQNEAQ (reference sequence). Germline trimming cut 2 bases from V and 1 base from J; bases unmatched to any gene: 1. The CDR3 runs 15 residues. CDR3 DNA sequence: TGTGCCAGCAGCTTACTAGCGGTGAACACCGGGGAGCTGTTTTTT. This translates into CASSLLAVNTGELFF. Based on the CDR3 plus reference TRBV7-9 and TRBJ2-2, the full variable domain is DTGVSQNPRHKITKRGQNVTFRCDPISEHNRLYWYRQTLGQGPEFLTYFQNEAQLEKSRLLSDRFSAERPKGSFSTLEIQRTEQGDSAMYLCASSLLAVNTGELFFGEGSRLTVL.

The J gene is TRBJ1-2, the V gene TRBV9; a weak D match, TRBD1 (6 bases). Germline V gene sequence: CDR1 SGDLS, CDR2 YYNGEE. Trimming cost V 0 bases and J 7 bases, with 10 bases left between them. The CDR3 contains 13 residues. The CDR3 is CASSVGRTAGYTF. The CDR3, as DNA: TGTGCCAGCAGCGTAGGAAGGACAGCTGGCTACACCTTC. The full variable domain, in which reference TRBV9 and TRBJ1-2 provide the parts outside the CDR3, is DSGVTQTPKHLITATGQRVTLRCSPRSGDLSVYWYQQSLDQGLQFLIQYYNGEERAKGNILERFSAQQFPDLHSELNLSSLELGDSALYFCASSVGRTAGYTFGSGTRLTVV.

CDR3 DNA sequence: TGTGCCACCAGTGACTCTGGACTTCAGGAGCAGTTCTTC. Translating it yields CATSDSGLQEQFF. The rearrangement links TRBV24-1 to TRBJ2-1; possible D gene TRBD2, 5 bases. The length of the CDR3 is 13 residues. Germline lookup yields CDR1 KGHDR and CDR2 SFDVKD. V shed 4 bases and J shed 10 bases, with 13 bases lying between them.

J is TRBJ2-7 and V is TRBV2, with a tentative D call TRBD2 (6 bases). The CDR3 spans 15 residues. Germline-derived CDR1 and CDR2 are SNHLY and FYNNEI. V was cut by 0 bases and J by 7 bases, with 16 bases left in between. The CDR3: CASSEARGVTWEQYF. For the CDR3, the DNA is TGTGCCAGCAGTGAAGCGCGCGGGGTAACGTGGGAGCAGTACTTC.

CDR3 in DNA: TGTGCCAGCAGTGAGACAGGAGCAGAGATCTATGGCTACACCTTC. Amino acid sequence: CASSETGAEIYGYTF. The chain combines TRBV2 with TRBJ1-2; tentatively, D is TRBD1 (6 bases). CDR1 and CDR2 (germline): SNHLY, FYNNEI. This CDR3 contains 15 residues. The V end lost 3 bases, the J end lost 4 bases, and 15 bases lay between the germline ends.

The chain carries TRBV30 and TRBJ1-6, with D tentatively TRBD1 (5 bases). CDR3 size: 14 residues. V was pared by 4 bases and J by 7 bases, with 14 bases between. The V gene's germline CDR1 is GTSNPN and CDR2 SVGIG (reference sequence). The CDR3 DNA is TGTGCCTGGACTCCGGGACGGGTCAATTCACCCCTCCACTTT. Translating it yields CAWTPGRVNSPLHF.

The table lists this clone with a few counts. The chain uses TRBV6-5 and TRBJ2-2; the D gene is possibly TRBD2 (5 bases). Trimming left V 8 bases short and J 4 bases short, with 8 bases between. The CDR3 spans 12 residues. The germline gives CDR1 MNHEY, CDR2 SVGAGI. CDR3 nucleotides: TGTGCCAGCGGAGGCGGCACCGGGGAGCTGTTTTTT. This encodes CASGGGTGELFF.